The source of this TCR beta chain is a study of CD8+CD57+ T cells in acquired aplastic anemia. Across the whole study: Mean yield of DNA from sorted CD4+ and CD8+ cells was roughly 3.4 ug. Healthy donor CD4+ samples were sequenced to a depth that averaged about 10.8 million reads.

Germline V CDR1 and CDR2: MNHEY, SVGEGT. The CDR3 is 18 amino acids. Regarding the study as a whole: No significant difference in CD8+ Simpson's diversity was found between patients and controls. Roughly 27 shared CD8+ CDR3s appeared highly expressed within patients' immunodominant clones.

For this clonotype: Its antigen is unidentified. Being one base from a much bigger clone, this may be a read error.

TCR beta VDJ combinations and CDR3 sequences were profiled from genomic DNA. TCRdb reanalysed the reads using MiXCR and keeps one entry per CDR3 protein. Among about 190,000 distinct CDR3 sequences listed, about half were seen once. Sequencing used sorted CD4+, CD8+, or CD8+CD57+ T cells (not recorded which) from PBMCs. The origin of this receptor is a human donor in good health, serving as a control. The chain employs TRBV6-2 or TRBV6-3 and TRBJ2-3; TRBD1 agrees at 8 bases. The CDR3 DNA is TGTGCCAGCAGTCCAGGGGGCGTTCGCACATCAAGCACAGATACGCGGTATTTT. This sequence encodes CASSPGGVRTSSTDTRYF.